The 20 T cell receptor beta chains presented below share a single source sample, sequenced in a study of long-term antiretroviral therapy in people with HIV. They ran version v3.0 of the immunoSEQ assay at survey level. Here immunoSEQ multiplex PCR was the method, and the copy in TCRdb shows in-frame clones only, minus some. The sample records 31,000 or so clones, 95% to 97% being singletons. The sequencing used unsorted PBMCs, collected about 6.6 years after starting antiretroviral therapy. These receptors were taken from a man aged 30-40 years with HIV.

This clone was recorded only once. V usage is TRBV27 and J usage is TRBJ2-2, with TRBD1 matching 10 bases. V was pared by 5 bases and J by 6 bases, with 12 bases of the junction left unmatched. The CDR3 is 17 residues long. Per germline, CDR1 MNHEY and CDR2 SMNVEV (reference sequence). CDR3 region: CASSRRTDRGQAGELFF. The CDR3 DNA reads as TGTGCCAGCAGTCGCCGGACAGACAGGGGGCAGGCCGGGGAGCTGTTTTTT.

The CDR3 loop reads CASSSVELGNIQYF. CDR3 DNA sequence: TGTGCCAGCAGCTCGGTGGAATTAGGAAACATTCAGTACTTC. This chain uses TRBV5-4 with TRBJ2-4; D unresolved. CDR1 and CDR2 from the germline V gene are SGHNT and YYREEE (reference sequence). The CDR3 sequence is 14 residues long. Trimming pared 3 bases from V and 6 bases from J, leaving 13 bases between.

The CDR3 DNA reads TGTGCCAGCAGCTTATCCAACACTGAAGCTTTCTTT. Its translation is CASSLSNTEAFF. The genes are TRBV7-2 and TRBJ1-1, with D unresolved. The V gene's germline CDR1 is SGHTA and CDR2 FQGNSA. V lost 2 bases and J lost 2, with 3 bases in between. The CDR3 is 12 residues long.

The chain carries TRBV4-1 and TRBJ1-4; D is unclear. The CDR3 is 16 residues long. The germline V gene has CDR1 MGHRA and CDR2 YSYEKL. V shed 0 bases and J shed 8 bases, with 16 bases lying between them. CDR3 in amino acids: CASSQEQANGGEKLFF. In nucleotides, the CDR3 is TGCGCCAGCAGCCAAGAGCAAGCAAATGGAGGCGAAAAACTGTTTTTT.

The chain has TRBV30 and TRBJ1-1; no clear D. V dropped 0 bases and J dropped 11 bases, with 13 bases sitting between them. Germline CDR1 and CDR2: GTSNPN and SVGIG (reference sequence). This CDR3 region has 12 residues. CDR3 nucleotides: TGTGCCTGGAGTGTGGCCATCCCCGGTGCTTTCTTT. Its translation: CAWSVAIPGAFF.

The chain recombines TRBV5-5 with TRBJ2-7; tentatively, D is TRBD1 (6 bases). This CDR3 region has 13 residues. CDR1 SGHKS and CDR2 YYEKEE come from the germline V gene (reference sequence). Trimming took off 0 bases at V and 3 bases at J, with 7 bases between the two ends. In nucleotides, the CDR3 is TGTGCCAGCAGCTTGGACAGGGTCTACGAGCAGTACTTC. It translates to CASSLDRVYEQYF.

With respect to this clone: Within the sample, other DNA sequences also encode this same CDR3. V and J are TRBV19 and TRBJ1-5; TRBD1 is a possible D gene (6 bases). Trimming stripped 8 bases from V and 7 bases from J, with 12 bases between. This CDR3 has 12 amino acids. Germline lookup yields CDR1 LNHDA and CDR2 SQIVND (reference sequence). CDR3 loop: CASGGRGQPQHF. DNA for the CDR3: TGTGCCAGTGGAGGCAGGGGCCAGCCCCAGCATTTT.

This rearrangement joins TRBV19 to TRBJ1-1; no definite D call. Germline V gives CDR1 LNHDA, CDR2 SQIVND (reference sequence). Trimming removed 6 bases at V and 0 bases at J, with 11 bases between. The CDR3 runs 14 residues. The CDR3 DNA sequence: TGTGCCAGTAGGGTGGGGTCCATGAACACTGAAGCTTTCTTT. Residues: CASRVGSMNTEAFF.

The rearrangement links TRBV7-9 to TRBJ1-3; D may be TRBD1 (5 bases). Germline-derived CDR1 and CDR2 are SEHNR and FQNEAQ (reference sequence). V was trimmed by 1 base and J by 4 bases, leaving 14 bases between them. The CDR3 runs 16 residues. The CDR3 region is CASSLGQLLTGNTIYF. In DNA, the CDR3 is TGTGCCAGCAGCTTAGGACAGCTTCTAACGGGAAACACCATATATTTT. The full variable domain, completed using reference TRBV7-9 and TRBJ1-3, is DTGVSQNPRHKITKRGQNVTFRCDPISEHNRLYWYRQTLGQGPEFLTYFQNEAQLEKSRLLSDRFSAERPKGSFSTLEIQRTEQGDSAMYLCASSLGQLLTGNTIYFGEGSWLTVV.

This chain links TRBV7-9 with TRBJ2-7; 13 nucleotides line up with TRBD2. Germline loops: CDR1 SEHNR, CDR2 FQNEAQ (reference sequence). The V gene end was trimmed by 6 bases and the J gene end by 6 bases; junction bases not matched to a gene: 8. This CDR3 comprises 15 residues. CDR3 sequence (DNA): TGTGCCAGCAGTTCGACTAGCGGGAGGCACGCCGAGCAGTACTTC. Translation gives CASSSTSGRHAEQYF.

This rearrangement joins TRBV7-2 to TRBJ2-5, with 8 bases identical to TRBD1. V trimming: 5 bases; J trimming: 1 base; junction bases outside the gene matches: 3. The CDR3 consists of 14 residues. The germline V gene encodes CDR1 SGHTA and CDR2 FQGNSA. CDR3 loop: CASSPGQGQETQYF. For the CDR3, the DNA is TGTGCCAGCAGCCCAGGACAGGGCCAAGAGACCCAGTACTTC.

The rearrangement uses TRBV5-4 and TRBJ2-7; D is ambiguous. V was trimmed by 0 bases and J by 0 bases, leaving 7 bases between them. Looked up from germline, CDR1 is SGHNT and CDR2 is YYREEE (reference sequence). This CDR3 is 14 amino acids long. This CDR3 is CASSLGHLSYEQYF. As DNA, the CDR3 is TGTGCCAGCAGCTTGGGACACCTCTCCTACGAGCAGTACTTC.

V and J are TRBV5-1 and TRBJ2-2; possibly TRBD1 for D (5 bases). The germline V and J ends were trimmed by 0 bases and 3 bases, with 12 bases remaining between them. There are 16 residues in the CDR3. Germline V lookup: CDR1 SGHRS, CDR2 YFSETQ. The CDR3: CASSLAGETDTGELFF. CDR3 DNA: TGCGCCAGCAGCTTGGCGGGCGAGACAGACACCGGGGAGCTGTTTTTT.

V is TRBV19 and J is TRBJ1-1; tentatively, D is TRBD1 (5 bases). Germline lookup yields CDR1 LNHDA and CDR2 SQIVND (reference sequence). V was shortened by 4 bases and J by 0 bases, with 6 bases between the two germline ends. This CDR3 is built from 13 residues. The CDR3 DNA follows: TGTGCCAGTAGTACACAGGTGAACACTGAAGCTTTCTTT. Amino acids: CASSTQVNTEAFF.

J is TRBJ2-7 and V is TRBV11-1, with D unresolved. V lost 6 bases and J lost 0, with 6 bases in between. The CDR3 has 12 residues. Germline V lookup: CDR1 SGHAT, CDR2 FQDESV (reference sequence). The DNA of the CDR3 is TGTGCCAGCAGGGAGAGCTCCTACGAGCAGTACTTC. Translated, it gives CASRESSYEQYF.

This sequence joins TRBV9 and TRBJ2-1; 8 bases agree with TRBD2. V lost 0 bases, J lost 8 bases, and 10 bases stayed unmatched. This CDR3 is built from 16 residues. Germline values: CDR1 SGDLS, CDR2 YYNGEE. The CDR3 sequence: CASSVGSGSVFDEQFF. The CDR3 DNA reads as TGTGCCAGCAGCGTAGGCAGCGGGAGTGTTTTTGATGAGCAGTTCTTC.

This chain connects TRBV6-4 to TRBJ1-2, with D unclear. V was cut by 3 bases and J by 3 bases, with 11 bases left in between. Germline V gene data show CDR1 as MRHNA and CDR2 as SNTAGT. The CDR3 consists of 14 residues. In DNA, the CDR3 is TGTGCCAGCAGTGAGTCGGTTGGGGACTATGGCTACACCTTC. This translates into CASSESVGDYGYTF.

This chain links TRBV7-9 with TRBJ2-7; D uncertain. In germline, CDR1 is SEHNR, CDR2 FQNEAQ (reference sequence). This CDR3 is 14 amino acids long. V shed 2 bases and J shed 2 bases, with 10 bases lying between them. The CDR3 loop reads CASSLRRRPYEQYF. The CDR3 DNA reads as TGTGCCAGCAGCTTAAGGCGCAGGCCCTACGAGCAGTACTTC.

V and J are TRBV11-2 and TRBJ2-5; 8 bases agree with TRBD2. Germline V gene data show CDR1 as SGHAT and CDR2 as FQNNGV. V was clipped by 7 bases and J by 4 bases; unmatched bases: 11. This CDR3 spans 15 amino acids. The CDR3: CASTRAGVRGETQYF. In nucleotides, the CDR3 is TGTGCCAGCACACGAGCGGGAGTGAGAGGAGAGACCCAGTACTTC.

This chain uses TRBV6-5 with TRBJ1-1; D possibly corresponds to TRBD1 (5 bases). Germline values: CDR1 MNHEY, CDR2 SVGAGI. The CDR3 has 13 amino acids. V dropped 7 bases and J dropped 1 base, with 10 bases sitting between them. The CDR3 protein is CASKNTGNTEAFF. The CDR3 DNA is TGTGCCAGCAAAAACACAGGGAACACTGAAGCTTTCTTT.